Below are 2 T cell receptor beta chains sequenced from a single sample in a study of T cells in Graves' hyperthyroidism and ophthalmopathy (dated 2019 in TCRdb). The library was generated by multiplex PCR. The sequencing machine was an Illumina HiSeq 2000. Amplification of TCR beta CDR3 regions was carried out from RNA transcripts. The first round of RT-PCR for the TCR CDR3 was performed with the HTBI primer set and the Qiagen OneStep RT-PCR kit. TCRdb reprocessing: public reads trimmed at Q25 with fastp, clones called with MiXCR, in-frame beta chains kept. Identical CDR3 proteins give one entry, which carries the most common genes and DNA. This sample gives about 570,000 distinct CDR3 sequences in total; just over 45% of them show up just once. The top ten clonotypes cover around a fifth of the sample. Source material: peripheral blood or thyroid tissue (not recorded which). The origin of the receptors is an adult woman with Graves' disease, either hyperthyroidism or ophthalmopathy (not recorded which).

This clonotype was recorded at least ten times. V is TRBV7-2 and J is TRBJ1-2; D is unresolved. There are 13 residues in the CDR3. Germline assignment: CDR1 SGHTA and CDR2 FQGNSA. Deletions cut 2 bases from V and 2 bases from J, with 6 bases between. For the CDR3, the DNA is TGTGCCAGCAGCTTACGCAGGAACTATGGCTACACCTTC. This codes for CASSLRRNYGYTF.

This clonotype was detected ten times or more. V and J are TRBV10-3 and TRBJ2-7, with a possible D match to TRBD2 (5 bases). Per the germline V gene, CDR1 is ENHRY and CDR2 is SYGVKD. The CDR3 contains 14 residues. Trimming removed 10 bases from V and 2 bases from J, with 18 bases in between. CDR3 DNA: TGTGCCACTATCGATGGACGGGAAACCTACGAGCAGTACTTC. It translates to CATIDGRETYEQYF.